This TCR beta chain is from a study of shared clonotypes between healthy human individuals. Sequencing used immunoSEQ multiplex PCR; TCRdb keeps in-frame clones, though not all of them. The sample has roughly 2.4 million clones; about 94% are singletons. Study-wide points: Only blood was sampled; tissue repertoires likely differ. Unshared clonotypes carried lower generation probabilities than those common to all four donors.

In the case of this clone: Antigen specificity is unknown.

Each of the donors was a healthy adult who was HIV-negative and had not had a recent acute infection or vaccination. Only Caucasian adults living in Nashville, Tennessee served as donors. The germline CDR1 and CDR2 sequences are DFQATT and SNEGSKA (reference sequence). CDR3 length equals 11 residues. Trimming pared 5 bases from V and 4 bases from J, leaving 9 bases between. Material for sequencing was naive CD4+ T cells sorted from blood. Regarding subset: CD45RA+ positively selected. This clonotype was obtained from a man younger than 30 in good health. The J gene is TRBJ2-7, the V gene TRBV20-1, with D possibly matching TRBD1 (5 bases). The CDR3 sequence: CSASQDYEQYF. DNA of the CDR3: TGCAGTGCTTCACAGGATTACGAGCAGTACTTC.